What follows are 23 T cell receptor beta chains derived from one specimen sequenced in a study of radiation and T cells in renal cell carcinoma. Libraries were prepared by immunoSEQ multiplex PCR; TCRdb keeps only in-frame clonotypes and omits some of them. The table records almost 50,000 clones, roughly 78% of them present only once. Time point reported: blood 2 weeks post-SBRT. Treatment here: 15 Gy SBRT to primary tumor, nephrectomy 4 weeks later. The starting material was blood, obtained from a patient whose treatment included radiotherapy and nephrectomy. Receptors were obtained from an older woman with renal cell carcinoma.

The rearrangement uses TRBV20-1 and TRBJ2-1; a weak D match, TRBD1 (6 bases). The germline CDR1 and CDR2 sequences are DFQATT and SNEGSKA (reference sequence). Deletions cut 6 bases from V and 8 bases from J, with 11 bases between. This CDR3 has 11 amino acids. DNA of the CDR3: TGCAGTGCCCCAGGGGCCCATGAGCAGTTCTTC. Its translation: CSAPGAHEQFF.

DNA for the CDR3: TGCGCCAGCAGCTTAGGACAGGTTGGGGGCTACACCTTC. It specifies CASSLGQVGGYTF. This sequence joins TRBV5-1 and TRBJ1-2; TRBD1 matches 7 bases. The CDR3 has 13 residues. After removal of 2 bases from V and 8 bases from J, the junction contained 6 bases not matched to a gene. CDR1 is SGHRS, CDR2 YFSETQ, per germline.

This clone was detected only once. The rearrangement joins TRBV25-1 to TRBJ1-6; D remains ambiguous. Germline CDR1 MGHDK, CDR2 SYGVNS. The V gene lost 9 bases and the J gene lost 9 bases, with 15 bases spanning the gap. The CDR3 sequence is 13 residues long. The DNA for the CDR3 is TGTGCCAGTTGGCCCGGGCCCCGTTCACCCCTCCACTTT. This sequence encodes CASWPGPRSPLHF.

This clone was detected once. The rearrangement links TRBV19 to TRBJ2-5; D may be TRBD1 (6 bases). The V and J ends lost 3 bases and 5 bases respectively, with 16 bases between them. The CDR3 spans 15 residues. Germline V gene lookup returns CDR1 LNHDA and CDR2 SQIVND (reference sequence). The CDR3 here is CASSIAVRRGETQYF. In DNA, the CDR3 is TGTGCCAGTAGTATTGCGGTTCGAAGGGGGGAGACCCAGTACTTC.

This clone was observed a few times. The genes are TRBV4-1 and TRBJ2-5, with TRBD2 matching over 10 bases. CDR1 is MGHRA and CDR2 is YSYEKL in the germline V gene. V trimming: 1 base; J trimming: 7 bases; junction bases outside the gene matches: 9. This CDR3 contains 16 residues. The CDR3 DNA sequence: TGCGCCAGCAGCCAAGGGAGGAGCGGGGGGGCGGGGACCCAGTACTTC. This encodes CASSQGRSGGAGTQYF.

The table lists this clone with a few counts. The DNA for the CDR3 is TGCGCCAGCAGTGAGGTCGGGCCTTCCTACGAGCAGTACTTC. This translates into CASSEVGPSYEQYF. This chain uses TRBV10-2 with TRBJ2-7; the D is unclear. Germline values: CDR1 WSHSY, CDR2 SAAADI. This CDR3 is 14 amino acids long. The V end was cut by 2 bases, the J end by 1 base, with 9 bases between.

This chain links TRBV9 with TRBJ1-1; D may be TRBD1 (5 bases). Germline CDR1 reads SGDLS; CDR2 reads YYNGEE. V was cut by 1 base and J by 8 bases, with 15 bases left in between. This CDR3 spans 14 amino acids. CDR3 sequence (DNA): TGTGCCAGCAGCGTATCTGGAGGGGAGAAAGAAGCTTTCTTT. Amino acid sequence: CASSVSGGEKEAFF.

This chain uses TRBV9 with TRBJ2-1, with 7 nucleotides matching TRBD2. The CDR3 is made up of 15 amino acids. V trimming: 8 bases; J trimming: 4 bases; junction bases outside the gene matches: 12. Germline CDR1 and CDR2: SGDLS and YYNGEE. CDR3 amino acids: CASSLGLGLYNEQFF. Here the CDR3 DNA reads TGTGCCAGTAGCCTCGGACTAGGGTTGTACAATGAGCAGTTCTTC.

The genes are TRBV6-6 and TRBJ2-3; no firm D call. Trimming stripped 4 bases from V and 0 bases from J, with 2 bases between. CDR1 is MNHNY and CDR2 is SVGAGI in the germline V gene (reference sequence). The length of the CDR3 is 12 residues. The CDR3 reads CASSWSTDTQYF. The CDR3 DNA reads TGTGCCAGCAGTTGGAGCACAGATACGCAGTATTTT.

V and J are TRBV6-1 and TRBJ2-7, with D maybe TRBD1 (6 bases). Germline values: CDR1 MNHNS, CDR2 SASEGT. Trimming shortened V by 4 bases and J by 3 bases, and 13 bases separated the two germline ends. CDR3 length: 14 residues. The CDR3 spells CASSARGHFYEQYF. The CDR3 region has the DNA TGTGCCAGCAGTGCTAGGGGACACTTCTACGAGCAGTACTTC.

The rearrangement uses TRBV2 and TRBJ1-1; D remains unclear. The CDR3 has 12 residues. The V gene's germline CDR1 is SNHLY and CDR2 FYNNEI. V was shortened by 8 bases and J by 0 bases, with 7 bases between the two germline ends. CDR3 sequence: CASAVMNTEAFF. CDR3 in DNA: TGTGCCAGCGCGGTCATGAACACTGAAGCTTTCTTT.

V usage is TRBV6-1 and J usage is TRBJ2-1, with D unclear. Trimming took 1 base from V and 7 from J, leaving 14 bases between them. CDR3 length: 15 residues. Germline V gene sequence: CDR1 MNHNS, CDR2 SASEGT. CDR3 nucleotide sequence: TGTGCCAGCAGTGAAGGAACCCTTCATGGAAATGAGCAGTTCTTC. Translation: CASSEGTLHGNEQFF.

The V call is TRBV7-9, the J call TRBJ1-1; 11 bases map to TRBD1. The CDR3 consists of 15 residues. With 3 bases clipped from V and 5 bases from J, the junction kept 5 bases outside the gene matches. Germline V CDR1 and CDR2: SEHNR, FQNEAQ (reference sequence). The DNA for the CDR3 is TGTGCCAGCAGCTTTCCGGGACAGGGGGTGACTGAAGCTTTCTTT. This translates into CASSFPGQGVTEAFF. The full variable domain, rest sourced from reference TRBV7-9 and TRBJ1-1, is DTGVSQNPRHKITKRGQNVTFRCDPISEHNRLYWYRQTLGQGPEFLTYFQNEAQLEKSRLLSDRFSAERPKGSFSTLEIQRTEQGDSAMYLCASSFPGQGVTEAFFGQGTRLTVV.

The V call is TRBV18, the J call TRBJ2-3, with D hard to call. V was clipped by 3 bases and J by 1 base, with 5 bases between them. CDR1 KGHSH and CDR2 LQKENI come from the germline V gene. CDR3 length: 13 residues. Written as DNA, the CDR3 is TGTGCCAGCTCACCGGACGGCACAGATACGCAGTATTTT. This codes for CASSPDGTDTQYF.

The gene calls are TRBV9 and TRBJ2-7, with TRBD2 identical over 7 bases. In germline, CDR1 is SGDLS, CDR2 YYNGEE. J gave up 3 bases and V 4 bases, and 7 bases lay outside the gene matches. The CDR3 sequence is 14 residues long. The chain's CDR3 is CASSMGGDFYEQYF. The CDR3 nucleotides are TGTGCCAGCAGCATGGGAGGGGATTTCTACGAGCAGTACTTC.

CDR3: CASSLIGEPQHF. In DNA, the CDR3 is TGTGCCAGCAGTCTAATCGGTGAACCCCAGCATTTT. V gene TRBV27 combines with J gene TRBJ1-5; D remains ambiguous. In germline, CDR1 is MNHEY, CDR2 SMNVEV (reference sequence). V lost 5 bases to trimming and J lost 10 bases, with 12 bases between them. The CDR3 covers 12 residues.

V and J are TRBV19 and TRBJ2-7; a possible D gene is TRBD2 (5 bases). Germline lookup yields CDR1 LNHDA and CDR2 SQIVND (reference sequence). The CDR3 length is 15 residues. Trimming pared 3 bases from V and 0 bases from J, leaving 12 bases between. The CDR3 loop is CASSIPGVPSYEQYF. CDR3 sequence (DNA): TGTGCCAGTAGTATTCCCGGGGTACCCTCCTACGAGCAGTACTTC.

The DNA for the CDR3 is TGTGCCAGCAGCCCCTGGACAGGGGGTGCCTACGAGCAGTACTTC. Translating it yields CASSPWTGGAYEQYF. This chain links TRBV7-9 with TRBJ2-7, with 10 bases lining up with TRBD1. With V trimmed by 5 bases and J by 2 bases, 6 bases remained unmatched. The CDR3 consists of 15 residues. Germline V gene lookup returns CDR1 SEHNR and CDR2 FQNEAQ (reference sequence).

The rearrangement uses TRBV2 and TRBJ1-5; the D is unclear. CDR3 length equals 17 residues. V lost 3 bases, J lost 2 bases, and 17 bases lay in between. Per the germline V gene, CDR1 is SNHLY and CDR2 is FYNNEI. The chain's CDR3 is CASSDVAGKLGNQPQHF. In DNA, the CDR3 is TGTGCCAGCAGTGACGTGGCAGGAAAATTGGGCAATCAGCCCCAGCATTTT.

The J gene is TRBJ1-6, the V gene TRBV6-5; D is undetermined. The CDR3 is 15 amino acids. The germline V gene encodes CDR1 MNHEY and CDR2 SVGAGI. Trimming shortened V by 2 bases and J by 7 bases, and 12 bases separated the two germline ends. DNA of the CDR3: TGTGCCAGCAGTTACCTGACAAGAGGCAATTCACCCCTCCACTTT. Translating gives CASSYLTRGNSPLHF.

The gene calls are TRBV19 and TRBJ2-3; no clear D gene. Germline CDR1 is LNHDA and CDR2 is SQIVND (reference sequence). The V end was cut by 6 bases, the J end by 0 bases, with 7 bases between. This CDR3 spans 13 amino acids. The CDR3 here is CASSGPSTDTQYF. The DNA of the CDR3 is TGTGCCAGTAGCGGGCCAAGCACAGATACGCAGTATTTT.

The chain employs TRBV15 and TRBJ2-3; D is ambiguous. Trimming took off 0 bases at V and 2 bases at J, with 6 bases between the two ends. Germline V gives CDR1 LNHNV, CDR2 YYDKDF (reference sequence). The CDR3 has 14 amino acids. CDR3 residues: CATSREPNTDTQYF. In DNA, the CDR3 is TGTGCCACCAGCAGAGAACCAAACACAGATACGCAGTATTTT.

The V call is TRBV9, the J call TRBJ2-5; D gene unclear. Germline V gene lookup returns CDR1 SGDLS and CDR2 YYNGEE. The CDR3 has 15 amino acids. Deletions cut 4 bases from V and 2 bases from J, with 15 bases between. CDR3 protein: CASSPQGLLQETQYF. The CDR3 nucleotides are TGTGCCAGCAGCCCTCAAGGCCTGCTACAAGAGACCCAGTACTTC.